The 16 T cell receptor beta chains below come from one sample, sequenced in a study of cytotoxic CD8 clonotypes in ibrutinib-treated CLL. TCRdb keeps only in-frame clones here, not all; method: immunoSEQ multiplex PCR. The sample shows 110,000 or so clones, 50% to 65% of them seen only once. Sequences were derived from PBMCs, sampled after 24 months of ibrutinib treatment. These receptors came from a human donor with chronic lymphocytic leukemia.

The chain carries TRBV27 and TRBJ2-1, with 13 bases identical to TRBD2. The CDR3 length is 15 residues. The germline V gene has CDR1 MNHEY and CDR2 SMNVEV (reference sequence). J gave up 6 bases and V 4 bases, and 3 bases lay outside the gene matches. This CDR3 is CASSSGLAGTNEQFF. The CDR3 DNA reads TGTGCCAGCAGTTCGGGACTAGCGGGGACCAATGAGCAGTTCTTC.

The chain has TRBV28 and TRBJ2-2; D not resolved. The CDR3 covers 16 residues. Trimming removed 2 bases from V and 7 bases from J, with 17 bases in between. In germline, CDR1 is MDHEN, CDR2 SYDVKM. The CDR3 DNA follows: TGTGCCAGCAGTTTAGATGGGCTTTGGGTGAGCGGGGAGCTGTTTTTT. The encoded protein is CASSLDGLWVSGELFF.

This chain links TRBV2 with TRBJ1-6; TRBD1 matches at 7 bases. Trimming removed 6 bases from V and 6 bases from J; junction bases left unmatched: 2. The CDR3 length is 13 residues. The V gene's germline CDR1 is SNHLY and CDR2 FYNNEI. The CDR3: CASRRDSNSPLHF. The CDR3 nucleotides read TGTGCCAGCAGGAGGGACAGTAATTCACCCCTCCACTTT.

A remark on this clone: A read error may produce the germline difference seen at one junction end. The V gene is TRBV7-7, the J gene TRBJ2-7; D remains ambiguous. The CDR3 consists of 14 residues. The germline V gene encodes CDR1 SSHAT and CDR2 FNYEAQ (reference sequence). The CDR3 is CASSPRAQSYEQYF. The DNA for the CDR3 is TGTGCTAGCAGCCCCCGTGCACAGAGCTACGAGCAGTACTTC.

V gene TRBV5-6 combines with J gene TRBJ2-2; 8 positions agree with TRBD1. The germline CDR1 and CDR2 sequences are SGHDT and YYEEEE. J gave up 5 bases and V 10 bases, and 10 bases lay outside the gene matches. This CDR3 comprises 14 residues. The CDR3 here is CAVSRQGATGELFF. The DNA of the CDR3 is TGTGCCGTTTCTAGGCAGGGGGCAACCGGGGAGCTGTTTTTT.

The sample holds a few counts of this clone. CDR3 sequence (DNA): TGTGCCAGCAGCAAACAGGGGGCTGGGGGCTACACCTTC. Protein: CASSKQGAGGYTF. The chain joins TRBV14 to TRBJ1-2, with 9 nucleotides matching TRBD1. Germline values: CDR1 SGHDN, CDR2 FVKESK. V lost 5 bases, J lost 8 bases, and 6 bases stayed unmatched. The CDR3 runs to 13 residues.

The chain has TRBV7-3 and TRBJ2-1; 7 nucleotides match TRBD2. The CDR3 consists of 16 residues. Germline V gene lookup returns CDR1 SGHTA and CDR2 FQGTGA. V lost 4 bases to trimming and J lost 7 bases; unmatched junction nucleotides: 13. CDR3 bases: TGTGCCAGCAGCTCCCTCGAATCCCTGGGAGGGAATGAGCAGTTCTTC. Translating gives CASSSLESLGGNEQFF.

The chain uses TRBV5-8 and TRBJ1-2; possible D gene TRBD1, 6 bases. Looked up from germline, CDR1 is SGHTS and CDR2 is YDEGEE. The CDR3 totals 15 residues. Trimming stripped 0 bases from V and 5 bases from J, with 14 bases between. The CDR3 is CASSLVARGAYGYTF. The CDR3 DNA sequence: TGTGCCAGCAGCTTGGTCGCCAGGGGAGCTTATGGCTACACCTTC.

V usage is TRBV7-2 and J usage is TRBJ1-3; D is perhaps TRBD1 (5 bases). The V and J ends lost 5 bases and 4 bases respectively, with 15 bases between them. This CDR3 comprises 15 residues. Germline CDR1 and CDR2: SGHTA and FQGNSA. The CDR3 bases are TGTGCCAGCAGCCTAACAGGTCACGGGGGAAACACCATATATTTT. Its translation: CASSLTGHGGNTIYF.

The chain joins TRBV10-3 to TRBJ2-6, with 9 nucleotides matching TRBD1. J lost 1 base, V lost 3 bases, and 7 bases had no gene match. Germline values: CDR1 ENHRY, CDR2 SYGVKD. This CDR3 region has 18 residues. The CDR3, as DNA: TGTGCCATCAGTGAAAAGGGACAGGGTTCGTCTGGGGCCAACGTCCTGACTTTC. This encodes CAISEKGQGSSGANVLTF.

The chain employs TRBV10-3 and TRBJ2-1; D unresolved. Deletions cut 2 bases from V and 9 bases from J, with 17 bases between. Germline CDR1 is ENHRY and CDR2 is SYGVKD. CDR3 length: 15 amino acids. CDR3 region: CAISEVRLEAPEQFF. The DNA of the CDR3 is TGTGCCATCAGTGAGGTCAGGTTAGAAGCTCCTGAGCAGTTCTTC.

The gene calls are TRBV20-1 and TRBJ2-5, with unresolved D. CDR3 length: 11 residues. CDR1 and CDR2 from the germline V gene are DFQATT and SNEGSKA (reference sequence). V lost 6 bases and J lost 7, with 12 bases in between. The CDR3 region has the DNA TGCAGTGCCCCCCTCCGAGGGACCCAGTACTTC. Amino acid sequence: CSAPLRGTQYF.

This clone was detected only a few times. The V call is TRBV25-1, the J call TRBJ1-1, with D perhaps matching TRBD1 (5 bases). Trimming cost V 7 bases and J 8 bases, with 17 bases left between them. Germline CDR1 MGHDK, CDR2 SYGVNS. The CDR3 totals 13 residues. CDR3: CASTLHEGMEAFF. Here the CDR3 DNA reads TGTGCCAGCACCCTCCATGAGGGGATGGAAGCTTTCTTT.

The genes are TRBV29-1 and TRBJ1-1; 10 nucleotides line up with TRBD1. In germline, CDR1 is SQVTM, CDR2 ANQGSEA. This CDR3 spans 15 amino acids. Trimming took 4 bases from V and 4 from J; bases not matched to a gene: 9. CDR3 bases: TGCAGCGTTGGAAGGGACAGGGGCCGGGGCACTGAAGCTTTCTTT. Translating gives CSVGRDRGRGTEAFF.

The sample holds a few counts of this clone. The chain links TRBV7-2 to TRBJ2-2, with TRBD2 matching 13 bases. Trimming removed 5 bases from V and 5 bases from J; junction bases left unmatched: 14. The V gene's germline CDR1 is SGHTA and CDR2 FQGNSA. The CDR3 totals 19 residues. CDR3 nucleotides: TGTGCCAGCAGCCCCCACTTACTAGCGGGGGGGCATCTGACCGGGGAGCTGTTTTTT. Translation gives CASSPHLLAGGHLTGELFF.

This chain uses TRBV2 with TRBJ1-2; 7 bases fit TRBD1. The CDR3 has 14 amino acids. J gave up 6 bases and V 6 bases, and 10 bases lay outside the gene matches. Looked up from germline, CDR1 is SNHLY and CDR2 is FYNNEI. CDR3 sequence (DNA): TGTGCCAGCAGCAAAGCTGGGCAGGGGGATGGCTACACCTTC. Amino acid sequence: CASSKAGQGDGYTF.